The clone carrying this T cell receptor beta chain was seen ten or more times. What it binds is not known. The read ends 3 residues shy of where the CDR3 ends; the end is completed using the germline J gene. Trimming took off 5 bases at V and 4 bases at J, with 11 bases between the two ends. The CDR3 loop spans 13 amino acids. The germline V gene has CDR1 SGHTA and CDR2 FQGNSA. TCRdb's copy holds only in-frame clones and misses some; the assay was immunoSEQ multiplex PCR. The sample contains 45,000 to 55,000 clones, none occurring once; under 6.5% lies in the top ten. This entry belongs to a study of T cell clonality in common variable immunodeficiency. Broader study findings: In common variable immunodeficiency, TCR beta chains reportedly carried fewer deletions and N-nucleotide insertions.

This TCR was recovered from a person aged 18 to 69 in good health. Sequencing was done on a sample of peripheral blood mononuclear cells. The chain carries TRBV7-2 and TRBJ2-5, with a possible D match to TRBD2 (6 bases). CDR3 sequence reads: CASSMDYRETQYF. The part of the CDR3 DNA that was read is TGTGCCAGCAGCATGGACTACAGAGAGACC.